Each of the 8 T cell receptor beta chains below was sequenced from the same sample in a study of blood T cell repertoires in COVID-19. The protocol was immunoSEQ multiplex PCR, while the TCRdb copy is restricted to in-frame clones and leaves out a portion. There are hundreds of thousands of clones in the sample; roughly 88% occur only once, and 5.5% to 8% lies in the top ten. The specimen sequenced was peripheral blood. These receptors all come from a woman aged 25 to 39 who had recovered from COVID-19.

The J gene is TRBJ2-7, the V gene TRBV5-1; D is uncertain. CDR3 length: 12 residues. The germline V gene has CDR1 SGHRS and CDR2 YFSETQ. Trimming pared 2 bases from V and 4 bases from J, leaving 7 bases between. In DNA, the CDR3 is TGCGCCAGCAGCTTCCAGGCGTACGAGCAGTACTTC. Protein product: CASSFQAYEQYF.

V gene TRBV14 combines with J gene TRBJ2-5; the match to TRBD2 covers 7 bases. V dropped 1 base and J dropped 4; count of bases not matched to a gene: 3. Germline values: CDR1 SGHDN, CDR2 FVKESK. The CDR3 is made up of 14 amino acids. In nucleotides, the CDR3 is TGTGCCAGCAGCCAAGGACTAGCCCGAGAGACCCAGTACTTC. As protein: CASSQGLARETQYF.

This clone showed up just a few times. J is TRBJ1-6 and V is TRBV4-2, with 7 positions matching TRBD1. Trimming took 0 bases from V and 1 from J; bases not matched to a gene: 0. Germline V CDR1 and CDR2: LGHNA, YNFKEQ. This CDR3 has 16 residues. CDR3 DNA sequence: TGTGCCAGCAGCCAAGAGGGACAGTCCTATAATTCACCCCTCCACTTT. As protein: CASSQEGQSYNSPLHF.

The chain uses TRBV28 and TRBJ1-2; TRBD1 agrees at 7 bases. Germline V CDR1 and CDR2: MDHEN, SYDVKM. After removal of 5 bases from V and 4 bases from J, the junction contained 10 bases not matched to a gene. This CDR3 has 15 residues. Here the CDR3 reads CASSPGTAFSYGYTF. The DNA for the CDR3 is TGTGCCAGCAGTCCAGGGACAGCATTTTCCTATGGCTACACCTTC.

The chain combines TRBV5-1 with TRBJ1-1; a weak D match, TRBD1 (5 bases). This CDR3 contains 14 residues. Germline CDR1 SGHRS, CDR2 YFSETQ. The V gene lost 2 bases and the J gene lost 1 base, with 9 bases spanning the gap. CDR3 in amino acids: CASSFDGQNTEAFF. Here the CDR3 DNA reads TGCGCCAGCAGCTTCGACGGACAGAACACTGAAGCTTTCTTT.

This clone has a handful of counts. DNA of the CDR3: TGTGCCACCAGCAGAGATATCCGGGACAGGGGCCGCAATGAGCAGTTCTTC. This codes for CATSRDIRDRGRNEQFF. This chain uses TRBV15 with TRBJ2-1; 10 bases fit TRBD1. Germline CDR1 is LNHNV and CDR2 is YYDKDF (reference sequence). V dropped 0 bases and J dropped 6; count of bases not matched to a gene: 8. The CDR3 has 17 residues.

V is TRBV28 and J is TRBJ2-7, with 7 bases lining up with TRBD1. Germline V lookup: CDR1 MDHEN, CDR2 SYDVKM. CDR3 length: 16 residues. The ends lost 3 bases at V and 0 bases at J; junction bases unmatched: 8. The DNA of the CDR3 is TGTGCCAGCAGTTTTGGCCCTGGGACAGACTCCTACGAGCAGTACTTC. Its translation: CASSFGPGTDSYEQYF.

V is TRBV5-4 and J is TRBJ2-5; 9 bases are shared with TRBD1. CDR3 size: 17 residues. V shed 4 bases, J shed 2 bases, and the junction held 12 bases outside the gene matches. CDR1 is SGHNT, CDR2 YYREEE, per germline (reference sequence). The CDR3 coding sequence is TGTGCCAGCAGCCCCGGACAGGGGACCTTCCTTCAAGAGACCCAGTACTTC. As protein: CASSPGQGTFLQETQYF.